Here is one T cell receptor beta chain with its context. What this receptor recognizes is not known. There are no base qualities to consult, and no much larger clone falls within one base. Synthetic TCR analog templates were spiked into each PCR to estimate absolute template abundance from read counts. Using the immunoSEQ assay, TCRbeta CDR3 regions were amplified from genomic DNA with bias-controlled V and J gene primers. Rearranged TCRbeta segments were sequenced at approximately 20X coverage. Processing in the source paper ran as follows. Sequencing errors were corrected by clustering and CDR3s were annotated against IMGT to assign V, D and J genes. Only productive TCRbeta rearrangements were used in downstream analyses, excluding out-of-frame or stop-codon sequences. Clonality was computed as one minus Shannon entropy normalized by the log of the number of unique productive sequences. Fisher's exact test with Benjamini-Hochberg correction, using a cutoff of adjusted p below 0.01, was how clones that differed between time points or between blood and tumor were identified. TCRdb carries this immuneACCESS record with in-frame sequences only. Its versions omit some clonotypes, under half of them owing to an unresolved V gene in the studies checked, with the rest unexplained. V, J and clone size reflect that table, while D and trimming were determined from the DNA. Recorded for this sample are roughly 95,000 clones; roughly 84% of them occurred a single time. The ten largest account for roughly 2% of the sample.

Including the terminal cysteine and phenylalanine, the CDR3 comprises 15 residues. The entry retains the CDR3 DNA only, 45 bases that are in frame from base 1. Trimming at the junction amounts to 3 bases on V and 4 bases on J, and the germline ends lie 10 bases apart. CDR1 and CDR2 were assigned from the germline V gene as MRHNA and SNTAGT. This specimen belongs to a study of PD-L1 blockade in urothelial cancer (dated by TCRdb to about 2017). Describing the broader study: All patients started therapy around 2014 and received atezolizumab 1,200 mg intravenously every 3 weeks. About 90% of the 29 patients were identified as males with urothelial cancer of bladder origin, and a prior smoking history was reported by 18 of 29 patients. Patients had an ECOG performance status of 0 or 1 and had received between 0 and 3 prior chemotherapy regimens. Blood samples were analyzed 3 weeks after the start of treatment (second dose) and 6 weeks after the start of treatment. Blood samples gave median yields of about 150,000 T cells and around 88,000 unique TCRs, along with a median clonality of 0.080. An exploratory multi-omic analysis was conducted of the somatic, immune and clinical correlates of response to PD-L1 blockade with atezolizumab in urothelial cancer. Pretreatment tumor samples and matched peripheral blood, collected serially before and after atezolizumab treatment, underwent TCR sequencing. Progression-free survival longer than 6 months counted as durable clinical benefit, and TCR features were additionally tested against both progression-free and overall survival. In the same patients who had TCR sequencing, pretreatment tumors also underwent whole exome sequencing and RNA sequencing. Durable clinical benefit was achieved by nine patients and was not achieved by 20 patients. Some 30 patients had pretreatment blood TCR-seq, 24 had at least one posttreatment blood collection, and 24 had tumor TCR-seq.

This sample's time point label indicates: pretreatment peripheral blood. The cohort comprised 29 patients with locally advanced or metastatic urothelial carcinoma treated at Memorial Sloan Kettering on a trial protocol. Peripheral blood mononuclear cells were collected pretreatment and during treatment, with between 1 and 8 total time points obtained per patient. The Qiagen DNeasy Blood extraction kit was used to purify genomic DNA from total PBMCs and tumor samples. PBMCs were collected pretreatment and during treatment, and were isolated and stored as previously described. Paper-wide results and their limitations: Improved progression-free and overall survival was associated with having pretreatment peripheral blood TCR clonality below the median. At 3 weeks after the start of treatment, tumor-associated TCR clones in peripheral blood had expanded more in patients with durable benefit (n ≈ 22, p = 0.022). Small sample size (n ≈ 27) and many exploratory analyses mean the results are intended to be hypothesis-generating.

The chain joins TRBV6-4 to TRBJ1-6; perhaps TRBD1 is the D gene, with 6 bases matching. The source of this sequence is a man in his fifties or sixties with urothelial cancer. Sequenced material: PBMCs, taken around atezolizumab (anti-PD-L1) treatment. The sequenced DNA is TGTGCCAGCAGTGAAACAGGGTCGTATAATTCACCCCTCCACTTT. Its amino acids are CASSETGSYNSPLHF.